This TCR beta chain was retrieved from a study of early T cells in non-severe SARS-CoV-2 infection. The overall study: Sequenced material consisted of bulk RNA (from unsorted whole blood), and chains were unpaired.

The germline V gene has CDR1 SGHAT and CDR2 FQNNGV. This CDR3 spans 14 amino acids. V was trimmed by 11 bases and J by 3 bases, leaving 18 bases between them. Overall study results and limits: The study's VDJdb matching favored anti-spike CD8 responses and missed private and CD4 specificities.

The TCR library protocol was used to attach unique molecular identifiers. These identifiers were attached to individual cDNA molecules. One entry per CDR3 protein, called by TCRdb with MiXCR from the 5' RACE reads. Of approximately 71,000 distinct CDR3 sequences in the sample, roughly 13% were seen once. Details on this clonotype: Its target is unknown.

This clonotype originated in an adult who was a healthcare worker with PCR-confirmed SARS-CoV-2 infection or an uninfected control (not recorded which). This chain joins TRBV11-2 and TRBJ2-3, with a tentative D call TRBD1 (6 bases). The source material was whole blood. This CDR3 reads CADKRQASTDTQYF. CDR3 sequence (DNA): TGTGCCGACAAACGACAGGCCTCAACAGATACGCAGTATTTT. The whole variable domain, filled in from reference TRBV11-2 and TRBJ2-3, reads EAGVAQSPRYKIIEKRQSVAFWCNPISGHATLYWYQQILGQGPKLLIQFQNNGVVDDSQLPKDRFSAERLKGVDSTLKIQPAKLEDSAVYLCADKRQASTDTQYFGPGTRLTVL.